The present T cell receptor (beta chain) was sequenced within a study of PD-L1 blockade in urothelial cancer (dated by TCRdb to between 2016 and 2019). For the wider study: Therapy was started at some point between 2013 and 2015 for all patients, and atezolizumab 1,200 mg was administered intravenously every 3 weeks. About 85% of the roughly 29 patients were identified as males with urothelial cancer of bladder origin, and a prior smoking history was reported by 18 of 29 patients. An ECOG performance status of 0 or 1 was recorded for the patients, and 0 to 3 prior chemotherapy regimens had been received by the patients. Blood samples were analyzed at two time points: 3 weeks after treatment start (second dose) and 6 weeks after treatment start. A median of roughly 140,000 T cells and 85,000 or so unique TCRs was obtained from blood samples, and a median clonality of roughly 0.074 was observed. Somatic, immune and clinical correlates of response to PD-L1 blockade with atezolizumab in urothelial cancer were the focus of an exploratory multi-omic analysis. Pretreatment tumor samples and matched peripheral blood, collected serially before and after atezolizumab treatment, underwent TCR sequencing. Durable clinical benefit meant progression-free survival longer than 6 months, and TCR features were also tested against progression-free and overall survival. In the same patients, pretreatment tumors underwent whole exome sequencing and RNA sequencing in addition to TCR sequencing. Durable clinical benefit was achieved by nine patients and was not achieved by 20 patients. Pretreatment blood TCR-seq was available for 30 or so patients, at least one posttreatment blood collection was obtained for around 25 patients, and tumor TCR-seq was available for around 25 patients.

This clone was detected only once. It has no known antigen specificity. There are no base qualities to consult, and no much larger clone falls within one base. The germline V gene provides CDR1 MDHEN and CDR2 SYDVKM. Here V drops 5 bases and J drops 4 bases, and the junction holds 2 bases not matched to any gene. Taken from cysteine to phenylalanine, the CDR3 has 14 residues. Of the read, only the CDR3 DNA is kept; its 42 bases are in frame from base 1. Overall study results and their limits: Among patients with durable benefit, tumor-associated TCR clones showed greater expansion in peripheral blood 3 weeks after treatment started (n = 22, p = 0.022). A pretreatment peripheral blood TCR clonality below the median was linked to improved progression-free and overall survival. Because the sample size was small (n = 29) and many of the analyses were exploratory, the results are meant to be hypothesis-generating.

Each PCR received spiked-in synthetic TCR analog templates so that absolute template abundance could be estimated from read counts. The immunoSEQ assay used bias-controlled V and J gene primers to amplify TCRbeta CDR3 regions from genomic DNA. Sequencing of rearranged TCRbeta segments was performed at approximately 20X coverage. In the source study's methods: Clustering was used to correct sequencing errors, and CDR3s were annotated against IMGT to assign V, D and J genes. Out-of-frame and stop-codon sequences were excluded, and only productive TCRbeta rearrangements were used in downstream analyses. Clonality was calculated as one minus the Shannon entropy normalized by the log of the number of unique productive sequences. Fisher's exact test with Benjamini-Hochberg correction, at a threshold of adjusted p below 0.01, was used to find clones that differed between time points or between blood and tumor. TCRdb provides this immuneACCESS table in a form limited to in-frame rearrangements. Some clones are lacking; in checked studies, under half of them reflect an unresolved V gene, and why the rest are absent is not known. That table is the source of V, J and clone size, and D and trimming were worked out from the DNA. A total of 85,000 to 90,000 clones appear in this sample, over 90% of them only once. The top ten clones comprise 8.5% to 9.5% of the sample.

A total of approximately 27 patients with locally advanced or metastatic urothelial carcinoma, treated at Memorial Sloan Kettering on a trial protocol, made up the cohort. Peripheral blood mononuclear cells were collected from each patient pretreatment and during treatment, giving between 1 and 8 total time points per patient. The Qiagen DNeasy Blood extraction kit was used to purify genomic DNA from total PBMCs and tumor samples. Collected pretreatment and during treatment, PBMCs were isolated and stored as previously described. The chain is made from TRBV28 and TRBJ2-1, with 10 middle bases fitting TRBD2. Sample: PBMCs, taken around atezolizumab (anti-PD-L1) treatment. The sequence derives from a man between 60 and 70 years old with urothelial cancer. The bases read TGTGCCAGCAGTACACTAGCGGGGTACAATGAGCAGTTCTTC. Translation gives CASSTLAGYNEQFF.